Listed below are T cell receptor beta chains from one sample, sequenced in a study of cytomegalovirus exposure and HLA in healthy donors. The assay was immunoSEQ multiplex PCR, and TCRdb's table has in-frame clones only and misses some. Recorded for this sample: about 200,000 clones. Sequenced input: PBMCs. The receptors shown here come from a woman aged 25 to 39 in good health and CMV-seropositive. Both conserved end residues are part of each CDR3. Each record gives: V gene, J gene, D gene, CDR3 DNA, CDR3 protein. D genes are given only for firm matches.

v_call: TRBV29-1
j_call: TRBJ2-3
d_call: TRBD2
cdr3_nt: TGCAGCGTTGAAGTTTCTGGACTAGCGAGTTACCTAGCAGGTACAGATACGCAGTATTTT
cdr3_aa: CSVEVSGLASYLAGTDTQYF

v_call: TRBV6-5
j_call: TRBJ2-7
d_call: .
cdr3_nt: TGTGCCAGCAGTTACTCCTACAGGGACCACGAGCAGTACTTC
cdr3_aa: CASSYSYRDHEQYF

v_call: TRBV9
j_call: TRBJ2-3
d_call: TRBD2
cdr3_nt: TGTGCCAGCAGCGTGGAGCGGGGGGGTTACGATACGCAGTATTTT
cdr3_aa: CASSVERGGYDTQYF

v_call: TRBV6-5
j_call: TRBJ1-4
d_call: .
cdr3_nt: TGTGCCAGCAGCCAACGCCGGGCTAATGAAAAACTGTTTTTT
cdr3_aa: CASSQRRANEKLFF

v_call: TRBV5-1
j_call: TRBJ2-1
d_call: TRBD2
cdr3_nt: TGCGCCAGCGCGCCGTCGGGACTAGCGGGAGCAAATGAGCAGTTCTTC
cdr3_aa: CASAPSGLAGANEQFF

v_call: TRBV27
j_call: TRBJ1-1
d_call: TRBD1
cdr3_nt: TGTGCCAGCAGCCGGGACAGGGATGCGACTGAAGCTTTCTTT
cdr3_aa: CASSRDRDATEAFF

v_call: TRBV28
j_call: TRBJ2-2
d_call: TRBD1
cdr3_nt: TGTGCCAGCATAACAGGGGCGGACACCGGGGAGCTGTTTTTT
cdr3_aa: CASITGADTGELFF

v_call: TRBV5-1
j_call: TRBJ1-4
d_call: TRBD1
cdr3_nt: TGCGCCAGCAGCTTGACTGACAGGGTACTGTTTTTT
cdr3_aa: CASSLTDRVLFF

v_call: TRBV18
j_call: TRBJ2-7
d_call: .
cdr3_nt: TGTGCCAGCTCACCACCGGGGACGGGAGAACGAAGCTACGAGCAGTACTTC
cdr3_aa: CASSPPGTGERSYEQYF

v_call: TRBV6-6
j_call: TRBJ1-3
d_call: .
cdr3_nt: TGTGCCGGGGAAGAGGGCTCAGGAAACACCATATATTTT
cdr3_aa: CAGEEGSGNTIYF

v_call: TRBV7-8
j_call: TRBJ1-1
d_call: .
cdr3_nt: TGTGCCAGCAGCTCTAGGGGGGGCACACGAGTAAACACTGAAGCTTTCTTT
cdr3_aa: CASSSRGGTRVNTEAFF

v_call: TRBV6-6
j_call: TRBJ2-1
d_call: .
cdr3_nt: TGTGCCAGCAGTTACGATGTTGGCGGCAATGAGCAGTTCTTC
cdr3_aa: CASSYDVGGNEQFF

v_call: TRBV19
j_call: TRBJ1-2
d_call: .
cdr3_nt: TGTGCCAGTAGTATCGGCCAGGGCGATGGCTACACCTTC
cdr3_aa: CASSIGQGDGYTF

v_call: TRBV30
j_call: TRBJ2-7
d_call: TRBD2
cdr3_nt: TGTGCCTGGAGTGGACTAGCGGGATTCTACGAGCAGTACTTC
cdr3_aa: CAWSGLAGFYEQYF

v_call: TRBV4-1
j_call: TRBJ2-7
d_call: TRBD1
cdr3_nt: TGCGCCAGCAGCCCTGGACAGGGCGGCTCCTACGAGCAGTACTTC
cdr3_aa: CASSPGQGGSYEQYF

v_call: TRBV7-8
j_call: TRBJ2-3
d_call: TRBD1
cdr3_nt: TGTGCCAGCAGCTTAACACTACAGGGGCCATCGGATACGCAGTATTTT
cdr3_aa: CASSLTLQGPSDTQYF

v_call: TRBV5-4
j_call: TRBJ1-2
d_call: TRBD1
cdr3_nt: TGTGCCAGCAGCTTGCAGGCTGGACAGGGGGCGTATGGCTACACCTTC
cdr3_aa: CASSLQAGQGAYGYTF

v_call: TRBV5-6
j_call: TRBJ2-1
d_call: TRBD1
cdr3_nt: TGTGCCAGCAGCCTAGTGGGACAGGGGTACAATGAGCAGTTCTTC
cdr3_aa: CASSLVGQGYNEQFF

v_call: TRBV27
j_call: TRBJ2-6
d_call: .
cdr3_nt: TGTGCCAGCAGTTCCCAGTCCTCTGGGGCCAGCGTCCTGACTTTC
cdr3_aa: CASSSQSSGASVLTF

v_call: TRBV5-1
j_call: TRBJ2-2
d_call: .
cdr3_nt: TGCGCCAGCAGCACCACCGCGTCGGACACCGGGGAGCTGTTTTTT
cdr3_aa: CASSTTASDTGELFF

v_call: TRBV9
j_call: TRBJ2-3
d_call: TRBD2
cdr3_nt: TGTGCCAGCAGCGTAGCACCTAGCGGGAGGGCTGGCACAGATACGCAGTATTTT
cdr3_aa: CASSVAPSGRAGTDTQYF

v_call: TRBV4-3
j_call: TRBJ2-7
d_call: .
cdr3_nt: TGCGCCAGCAGCCAAGATGTGCCTAGAGGAGAGAACGAGCAGTACTTC
cdr3_aa: CASSQDVPRGENEQYF

v_call: TRBV27
j_call: TRBJ2-3
d_call: TRBD1
cdr3_nt: TGTGCCAGCAGTCGGGACAGCATGTCAGATACGCAGTATTTT
cdr3_aa: CASSRDSMSDTQYF

v_call: TRBV6-6
j_call: TRBJ1-4
d_call: .
cdr3_nt: TGTGCCAGCAGGTCTCAGGGTTCTCTTGAAAAACTGTTTTTT
cdr3_aa: CASRSQGSLEKLFF

v_call: TRBV5-6
j_call: TRBJ1-2
d_call: .
cdr3_nt: TGTGCCAGCAGCTTGGCCAGGGGCTATGGCTACACCTTC
cdr3_aa: CASSLARGYGYTF

v_call: TRBV10-2
j_call: TRBJ1-1
d_call: TRBD1
cdr3_nt: TGCGCCAGTACTGACAGGGGGAACACTGAAGCTTTCTTT
cdr3_aa: CASTDRGNTEAFF

v_call: TRBV5-1
j_call: TRBJ1-2
d_call: .
cdr3_nt: TGCGCCAGCAGCTTTAATGGAGGGGCCTATGGCTACACCTTC
cdr3_aa: CASSFNGGAYGYTF